The clone carrying this T cell receptor (beta chain) was found a few times. Its antigen is as yet unknown. The source of the sample is a study of neurological immune-mediated disorders. Study-level information: There were around 34 multiple sclerosis patients; around 31 were relapsing-remitting and 3 were secondary progressive.

Each CDR3 protein gets one entry after TCRdb re-called the 5' RACE reads with MiXCR. The sample carries 40,000 to 55,000 distinct CDR3 sequences, less than 6% recorded once. Findings of the study overall: There were no CDR3 amino acid sequences shared by expanded clones across subjects, a result suggesting private repertoires in all groups. One cluster of related CDR3 sequences contained, by phylogenetic grouping, the repertoires of 18 of 34 multiple sclerosis patients and formed a possible signature.

The CDR3 sequence is 11 residues long. The germline CDR1 and CDR2 sequences are MNHNS and SASEGT. V lost 6 bases and J lost 6, with 8 bases in between. The cell input for sorted libraries was approximately 1 million, and those cells were CD4+ or CD8+ T cells. Material for sequencing was CD4+ T cells from blood. This sequence originates from a woman between 18 and 29 years old with multiple sclerosis. The chain is built from TRBV6-1 and TRBJ1-2, with unresolved D. CDR3 in DNA: TGTGCCAGCAGGACACTCGATGGCTACACCTTC. Its translation: CASRTLDGYTF.